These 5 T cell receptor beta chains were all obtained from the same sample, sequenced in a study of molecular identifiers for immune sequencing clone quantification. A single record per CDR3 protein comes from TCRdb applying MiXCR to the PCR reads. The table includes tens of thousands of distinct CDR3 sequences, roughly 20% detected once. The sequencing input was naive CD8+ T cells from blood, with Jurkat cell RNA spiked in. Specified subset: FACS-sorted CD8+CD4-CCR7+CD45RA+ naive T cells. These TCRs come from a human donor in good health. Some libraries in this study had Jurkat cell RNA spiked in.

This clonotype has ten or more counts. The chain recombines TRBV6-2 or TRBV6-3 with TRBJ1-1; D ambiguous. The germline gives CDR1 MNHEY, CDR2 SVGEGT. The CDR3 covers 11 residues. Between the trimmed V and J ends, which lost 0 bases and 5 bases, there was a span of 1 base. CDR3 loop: CASSYSTEAFF. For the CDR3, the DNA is TGTGCCAGCAGTTACTCGACTGAAGCTTTCTTT.

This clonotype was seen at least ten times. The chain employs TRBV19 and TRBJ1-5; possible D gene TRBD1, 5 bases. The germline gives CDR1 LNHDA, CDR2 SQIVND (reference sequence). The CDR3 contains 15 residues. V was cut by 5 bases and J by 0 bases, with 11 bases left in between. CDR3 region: CASSLLGTSNQPQHF. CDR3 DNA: TGTGCCAGTAGTCTACTTGGGACTAGCAATCAGCCCCAGCATTTT. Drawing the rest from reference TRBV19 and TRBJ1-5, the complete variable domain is DGGITQSPKYLFRKEGQNVTLSCEQNLNHDAMYWYRQDPGQGLRLIYYSQIVNDFQKGDIAEGYSVSREKKESFPLTVTSAQKNPTAFYLCASSLLGTSNQPQHFGDGTRLSIL.

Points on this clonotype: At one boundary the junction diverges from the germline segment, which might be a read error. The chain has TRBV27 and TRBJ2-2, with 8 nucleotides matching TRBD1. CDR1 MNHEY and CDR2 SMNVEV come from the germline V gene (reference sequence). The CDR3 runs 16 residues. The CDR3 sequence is CASSSQGARNTGELSF. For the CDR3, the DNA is TGTGCCAGCAGTTCGCAGGGGGCGCGGAACACCGGGGAGCTGTCTTTT.

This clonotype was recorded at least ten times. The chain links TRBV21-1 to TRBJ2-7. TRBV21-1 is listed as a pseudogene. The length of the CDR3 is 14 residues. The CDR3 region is CASSAKRDSYEQYF. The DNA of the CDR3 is TGTGCCAGCAGCGCAAAGCGGGACTCTTACGAGCAGTACTTC.

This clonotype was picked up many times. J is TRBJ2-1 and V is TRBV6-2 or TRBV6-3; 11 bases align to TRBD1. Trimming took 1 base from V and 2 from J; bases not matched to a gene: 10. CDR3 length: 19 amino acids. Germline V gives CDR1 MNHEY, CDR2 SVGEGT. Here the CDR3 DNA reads TGTGCCAGCAGTTACTGGCCGGGACAGGGGGATATTACCTACAATGAGCAGTTCTTC. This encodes CASSYWPGQGDITYNEQFF.